This TCR beta chain was retrieved from a study of blood T cell repertoires in COVID-19. In germline, CDR1 is LGHDT, CDR2 YNNKEL (reference sequence). V was shortened by 4 bases and J by 2 bases, with 14 bases between the two germline ends. The CDR3 covers 15 residues. Under the authors' procedure: Estimation of nucleated cell counts relied on the amplification of reference gene primers. Profiled with immunoSEQ multiplex PCR; TCRdb holds only in-frame clones, not every one. The DNA was the basis for D and trimming; V, J and clone size are from that table. Counted here are hundreds of thousands of clones, more than 80% occurring once; the ten biggest clones make up almost 1.5%.

V and J are TRBV3-1 (or the pseudogene TRBV3-2) and TRBJ1-1, with D maybe TRBD1 (6 bases). The sequence derives from a young woman with active or convalescent COVID-19. Sequencing was done on a sample of peripheral blood. The DNA of the CDR3 is TGTGCCAGCAGCCCCAGGGGCAAGGGTAACACTGAAGCTTTCTTT. Protein sequence: CASSPRGKGNTEAFF.